The sequence of this TCR beta chain was determined in a study of T cells in Graves' hyperthyroidism and ophthalmopathy. The wider study: Peripheral blood was acquired at first diagnosis, ahead of any therapy whatsoever.

Lactation, pregnancy, other autoimmune disease or uncontrolled infection excluded patients. Study-wide findings and caveats: Most thyroid-expanded clonotypes above 0.001 were also found in blood.

This CDR3 spans 15 amino acids. Trimming pared 5 bases from V and 0 bases from J, leaving 8 bases between. The germline V gene encodes CDR1 MNHNS and CDR2 SASEGT. This clonotype was counted only a few times. Its specificity is not known. Researchers took RNA transcripts and amplified the TCR beta CDR3 regions from them. The HTBI primer set drove a first-round RT-PCR of the TCR CDR3. TCRdb reprocessed the multiplex PCR reads with MiXCR, giving one entry per CDR3 protein. Of about 320,000 distinct CDR3 sequences listed, 15% to 20% are singletons. The chain combines TRBV6-1 with TRBJ2-6; the D is unclear. Sequenced: blood. The receptor was isolated from a young man with Graves' hyperthyroidism. The CDR3 sequence: CASSRTFSGANVLTF. The DNA for the CDR3 is TGTGCCAGCAGTAGGACCTTCTCTGGGGCCAACGTCCTGACTTTC.